This T cell receptor beta chain is drawn from a study of metastatic and nonmetastatic thyroid tumors. Study-wide background: Across blood and tumor or nodule tissue, repertoires from malignant and benign thyroid patients were compared with one another. General study results and limits: Relative to benign nodules, malignant thyroid tumors were reportedly characterized by significantly elevated TCR beta diversity in blood and tumor.

This CDR3 has 16 amino acids. In germline, CDR1 is SGHAT, CDR2 FQDESV (reference sequence). Authors' data handling: Clinicopathological groups supplied CDR3 differences that were used to build a distant-metastasis classifier for papillary thyroid cancer. MiXCR reprocessed the PCR reads for TCRdb. TCRdb's processing, not the authors', yielded these V and J calls. The repertoire holds around 30,000 clones, with more than 20% as singletons. There were no patients who had received any treatment before thyroid surgery. About this clone itself: Antigen unknown. At one end, the junction sequence differs from germline, possibly due to a read error.

Sequencing was carried out using blood. V gene TRBV11-1 combines with J gene TRBJ1-1; D is ambiguous. The sequence came from a female donor with papillary thyroid cancer or a benign thyroid nodule (not recorded which). Some clones in this sample may be carry-over from other donors' samples. CDR3 in DNA: TGTGCCAGCAGCTTAGACCCCGGGATGTTGAACCCTGAAGCTTTCTTT. It codes for CASSLDPGMLNPEAFF.